The 8 T cell receptor beta chains given below trace back to one sample, sequenced in a study of tumor-infiltrating lymphocytes in primary liver carcinoma. In addition to blood RNA drawn from unsorted whole blood, germline DNA was extracted. Starting from approximately 0.45 ug of total RNA, TCR beta cDNA was produced with a primer in the constant region. Libraries of TCR beta came from three nested multiplex PCR rounds with slightly modified ARM-PCR. A C-beta reverse primer and TRBV1-TRBV30 forward primers served in each of the first two PCR rounds, at about 9 cycles apiece. MiXCR was run by TCRdb on the multiplex PCR reads, yielding one entry per CDR3 protein. Altogether 310,000 or so distinct CDR3 sequences are present, almost 65% being singletons, with the ten largest covering approximately 5.9%. The specimen sequenced was peripheral blood. The origin of the receptors is a man aged 35-49 years with primary liver carcinoma and hepatitis B virus infection.

On this clonotype: One end of the junction is discordant with germline, which a read error may explain. V usage is TRBV29-1 and J usage is TRBJ2-7; TRBD2 might be the D (6 bases). CDR1 is SQVTM and CDR2 is ANQGSEA in the germline V gene. The CDR3 has 15 amino acids. CDR3: CTVEELVGGRYEQYF. As DNA, the CDR3 is TGCACCGTTGAAGAGTTAGTGGGAGGAAGGTACGAGCAGTACTTC.

With respect to this clonotype: An end of the junction does not agree with germline; a read error may underlie this. V gene TRBV5-6 combines with J gene TRBJ1-1; no clear D. The CDR3 contains 12 residues. CDR1 and CDR2 (germline): SGHDT, YYEEEE. CDR3 amino acids: CVSSLVRAEGFF. The CDR3, as DNA: TGTGTCAGCAGCTTGGTTCGGGCTGAAGGTTTCTTT.

Note on this clonotype: A much larger clone lies one base from this, so it may be a read error. This chain connects TRBV6-1 to TRBJ1-1; D uncertain. CDR1 and CDR2 (germline): MNHNS, SASEGT. This CDR3 contains 13 residues. Trimming shortened V by 7 bases and J by 4 bases, and 13 bases separated the two germline ends. CDR3 coding DNA: TGTGCCAGCATAATTAAGGTTGGCACTGAAGCTTTCTTT. This codes for CASIIKVGTEAFF.

This clonotype was seen a handful of times. V gene TRBV5-1 combines with J gene TRBJ2-1; 10 bases line up with TRBD2. The CDR3 is 16 amino acids. After removal of 0 bases from V and 5 bases from J, the junction contained 5 bases not matched to a gene. CDR1 and CDR2 (germline): SGHRS, YFSETQ. As DNA, the CDR3 is TGCGCCAGCAGCTTGGTAGTAGCGGGAGGCCACAATGAGCAGTTCTTC. Amino acid sequence: CASSLVVAGGHNEQFF.

The chain recombines TRBV14 with TRBJ2-7; D remains unclear. CDR1 and CDR2 from the germline V gene are SGHDN and FVKESK. V lost 4 bases and J 7 bases, leaving 11 bases between the germline ends. The CDR3 covers 12 residues. The CDR3: CASSLPIGEQYF. The CDR3 nucleotides read TGTGCCAGCAGCCTACCGATAGGGGAGCAGTACTTC. Full variable domain (missing parts from reference TRBV14 and TRBJ2-7): EAGVTQFPSHSVIEKGQTVTLRCDPISGHDNLYWYRRVMGKEIKFLLHFVKESKQDESGMPNNRFLAERTGGTYSTLKVQPAELEDSGVYFCASSLPIGEQYFGPGTRLTVT.

In the case of this clonotype: The conserved final phenylalanine or tryptophan is absent from the CDR3, which likely points to a read error. The chain uses TRBV6-2 or TRBV6-3 and TRBJ1-1; D uncertain. CDR1 and CDR2 (germline): MNHEY, SVGEGT. This CDR3 has 14 residues. CDR3 in amino acids: CASSYPELNTEAFS. The CDR3 DNA sequence: TGTGCCAGCAGTTACCCAGAGCTTAACACTGAGGCTTTCTCT.

This clonotype appeared once. A junction boundary mismatches the germline segment, possibly from a read error. The chain joins TRBV11-3 to TRBJ2-3; possibly TRBD2 for D (5 bases). The CDR3 contains 13 residues. The germline V gene encodes CDR1 SGHNT and CDR2 YENEEA. CDR3: CASGLFQADTKYF. The CDR3 DNA reads as TGTGCCAGCGGCTTATTCCAAGCGGATACGAAGTATTTT.

On this clonotype: A clone one base away is much larger, so this may be a read error. Because it lacks the conserved phenylalanine or tryptophan at the end, this CDR3 is likely a read error. The chain has TRBV6-1 and TRBJ1-2, with a weak D call TRBD1 (5 bases). The CDR3 has 16 residues. Germline-derived CDR1 and CDR2 are MNHNS and SASEGT. The V and J ends lost 6 bases and 3 bases respectively, with 20 bases between them. The CDR3 protein is CASRPIRKGNHYGYTL. In nucleotides, the CDR3 is TGTGCCAGCAGACCCATCCGGAAGGGGAATCACTATGGCTACACCTTA.